This passage covers 16 T cell receptor beta chains from one sample sequenced in a study of T cells in localized non-small cell lung cancer. The table came from immunoSEQ multiplex PCR; TCRdb's copy has only in-frame clones and leaves some out. The table includes more than 1,500 clones, approximately 23% detected once. This specimen consisted of normal lung tissue next to the tumor, obtained before any cancer treatment. The receptors shown here come from a man aged 18-49 years with stage I lung adenocarcinoma.

This clone was recorded a few times. The CDR3 DNA is TGTGCCAGCAGAACAGGGCGGGGAACTGAAGCTTTCTTT. Translation gives CASRTGRGTEAFF. This chain connects TRBV9 to TRBJ1-1, with a tentative D call TRBD1 (6 bases). Germline values: CDR1 SGDLS, CDR2 YYNGEE. The CDR3 spans 13 residues. Trimming shortened V by 5 bases and J by 5 bases, and 13 bases separated the two germline ends.

In its sample, this clone was seen once. This chain connects TRBV5-1 to TRBJ2-7; D remains ambiguous. V shed 0 bases and J shed 4 bases, with 11 bases lying between them. The CDR3 consists of 14 residues. Germline loops: CDR1 SGHRS, CDR2 YFSETQ. CDR3 in amino acids: CASSLEAASYEQYF. CDR3 DNA sequence: TGCGCCAGCAGCTTGGAGGCAGCATCGTACGAGCAGTACTTC.

This clone was seen more than once but under ten times. The chain joins TRBV19 to TRBJ1-2; D is unresolved. V lost 7 bases and J 4 bases, leaving 19 bases between the germline ends. CDR1 and CDR2 from the germline V gene are LNHDA and SQIVND (reference sequence). CDR3 length: 15 residues. For the CDR3, the DNA is TGTGCCAGTATCAGAGAGACCGGCCTCTCCTATGGCTACACCTTC. Protein sequence: CASIRETGLSYGYTF.

This clone ranks as medium-sized. This chain uses TRBV4-1 with TRBJ1-5; D gene uncertain. The V gene lost 0 bases and the J gene lost 3 bases, with 9 bases spanning the gap. The CDR3 is made up of 15 amino acids. Germline V gene data show CDR1 as MGHRA and CDR2 as YSYEKL. CDR3 in amino acids: CASSQDVPNNQPQHF. Here the CDR3 DNA reads TGCGCCAGCAGCCAAGATGTCCCTAACAATCAGCCCCAGCATTTT.

This chain joins TRBV5-1 and TRBJ1-4; D ambiguous. Trimming took 0 bases from V and 4 from J, leaving 7 bases between them. The germline gives CDR1 SGHRS, CDR2 YFSETQ. The CDR3 totals 14 residues. The CDR3 sequence: CASSLAGNNEKLFF. The CDR3 region has the DNA TGCGCCAGCAGCTTGGCCGGGAATAATGAAAAACTGTTTTTT.

The rearrangement links TRBV29-1 to TRBJ2-3; D is tentatively TRBD1 or TRBD2 (7 bases each). Germline V CDR1 and CDR2: SQVTM, ANQGSEA. V shed 5 bases and J shed 5 bases, with 14 bases lying between them. The CDR3 totals 13 residues. CDR3 residues: CSVQQGREDTQYF. CDR3 coding DNA: TGCAGCGTTCAACAGGGGAGGGAAGATACGCAGTATTTT.

The chain is built from TRBV4-1 and TRBJ2-5; tentatively, D is TRBD2 (6 bases). Looked up from germline, CDR1 is MGHRA and CDR2 is YSYEKL. V lost 1 base and J 4 bases, leaving 7 bases between the germline ends. The CDR3 totals 13 residues. CDR3 sequence (DNA): TGCGCCAGCAGCCAAGGGGGAGGAGAGACCCAGTACTTC. Protein product: CASSQGGGETQYF.

This clone was seen only a few times. The rearrangement joins TRBV6-8 to TRBJ1-3; TRBD1 is a possible D gene (5 bases). The CDR3 covers 12 residues. Deletions cut 8 bases from V and 5 bases from J, with 10 bases between. The V gene's germline CDR1 is MNHGY and CDR2 SAAAGT. CDR3 sequence reads: CASGASRNTIYF. The CDR3 DNA follows: TGTGCCAGCGGGGCATCAAGAAACACCATATATTTT.

V gene TRBV11-3 combines with J gene TRBJ1-1; 7 nucleotides line up with TRBD1. The CDR3 totals 16 residues. Germline V gene lookup returns CDR1 SGHNT and CDR2 YENEEA. With 5 bases clipped from V and 3 bases from J, the junction kept 12 bases outside the gene matches. The DNA for the CDR3 is TGTGCCAGCAGCGACCGACAGGGTAGTGTTCACACTGAAGCTTTCTTT. Protein sequence: CASSDRQGSVHTEAFF.

The chain combines TRBV18 with TRBJ2-7; 8 bases map to TRBD1. Trimming removed 3 bases from V and 6 bases from J; junction bases left unmatched: 10. The CDR3 consists of 15 residues. In germline, CDR1 is KGHSH, CDR2 LQKENI. The CDR3 sequence is CASSPVGQGPGEQYF. CDR3 nucleotide sequence: TGTGCCAGCTCACCCGTAGGACAGGGCCCCGGCGAGCAGTACTTC. Using reference TRBV18 and TRBJ2-7 for the parts outside the CDR3, the full variable domain is NAGVMQNPRHLVRRRGQEARLRCSPMKGHSHVYWYRQLPEEGLKFMVYLQKENIIDESGMPKERFSAEFPKEGPSILRIQQVVRGDSAAYFCASSPVGQGPGEQYFGPGTRLTVT.

CDR3 coding DNA: TGTGCTAGTGGTTTTAGGGTAACAGATACGCAGTATTTT. Its protein is CASGFRVTDTQYF. The chain has TRBV12-5 and TRBJ2-3; D is unresolved. Germline V gene lookup returns CDR1 LGHNT and CDR2 FRNRAP. Trimming removed 3 bases from V and 3 bases from J, with 7 bases in between. There are 13 residues in the CDR3. Full variable domain (outside the CDR3, taken from reference TRBV12-5 and TRBJ2-3): DARVTQTPRHKVTEMGQEVTMRCQPILGHNTVFWYRQTMMQGLELLAYFRNRAPLDDSGMPKDRFSAEMPDATLATLKIQPSEPRDSAVYFCASGFRVTDTQYFGPGTRLTVL.

This clone was picked up a small number of times. V gene TRBV23-1 combines with J gene TRBJ2-3, with 8 bases that match TRBD2. TRBV23-1 falls under the ORF class, with uncertain function. J gave up 0 bases and V 6 bases, and 5 bases lay outside the gene matches. The CDR3 consists of 15 residues. The CDR3 sequence: CASSSGGTSTDTQYF. DNA of the CDR3: TGCGCCAGCAGCTCGGGGGGGACTAGCACAGATACGCAGTATTTT.

This clone was detected a few times. The chain employs TRBV6-8 and TRBJ1-1; maybe TRBD1 (5 bases). The germline V gene has CDR1 MNHGY and CDR2 SAAAGT. This CDR3 has 14 amino acids. V lost 8 bases and J 1 base, leaving 14 bases between the germline ends. CDR3 sequence: CASQTGATNTEAFF. The CDR3 DNA is TGTGCCAGCCAAACAGGAGCTACGAACACTGAAGCTTTCTTT.

This clone ranks as medium-sized. In DNA form, the CDR3 reads TGTGCCAGCAGCGCCGGCTTAGGACAGGCCTACTATGGCTACACCTTC. Translated: CASSAGLGQAYYGYTF. This chain links TRBV9 with TRBJ1-2; TRBD1 aligns across 7 bases. The CDR3 length is 16 residues. V was clipped by 3 bases and J by 3 bases; unmatched bases: 11. Per the germline V gene, CDR1 is SGDLS and CDR2 is YYNGEE.

In this sample, this clone is large. Other DNA sequences in the sample encode the same CDR3. The CDR3 coding sequence is TGTGCCAGCAGTGATTCAGTTAGCAATCAGCCCCAGCATTTT. Residues: CASSDSVSNQPQHF. The V and J genes are TRBV25-1 and TRBJ1-5; D is ambiguous. In germline, CDR1 is MGHDK, CDR2 SYGVNS. The CDR3 runs to 14 residues. The ends were cut back, 3 bases at V and 0 bases at J, with 6 bases in the middle.

This clone was counted between two and nine times. The rearrangement uses TRBV30 and TRBJ2-6, with D unclear. Trimming took off 6 bases at V and 1 base at J, with 10 bases between the two ends. The germline V gene has CDR1 GTSNPN and CDR2 SVGIG (reference sequence). The CDR3 is 14 residues long. The chain's CDR3 is CACKQPSGANVLTF. The CDR3, as DNA: TGTGCCTGCAAACAGCCTTCTGGGGCCAACGTCCTGACTTTC.